The sequence of this T cell receptor (gamma chain) was determined in a study of human gamma delta and Vdelta1 T cells (dated by TCRdb to 2017 to 2018). General notes on the study: Delta One T cells, Vd1+ gamma-delta T cells, were investigated in the study as cytotoxic effectors against acute myeloid leukemia.

Study-wide findings and limitations: According to the report, Delta One T cells were polyclonal and showed broad cytotoxic targeting of acute myeloid leukemia.

Libraries were built with PCR. For sequencing, an Illumina MiSeq was employed. Public reads were reanalyzed in TCRdb with CATT, and rows carrying the same DNA were merged afterwards. The sample table lists 8,500 to 9,500 gamma-chain clones, about 46% of them with a count of one. Of the sample, less than 3% falls within the top ten clones. As to this clone: The specificity of this receptor is unknown. No base quality values were provided; no much bigger clone lies one nucleotide off.

The germline V gene gives CDR1 as VINAFY and CDR2 as YDVSNSKD. V is pruned by 0 bases and J by 7 bases, leaving 2 bases of the junction without a gene match. The CDR3 numbers 13 residues from cysteine through phenylalanine. Only CDR3 DNA is held: 39 bases, read in frame from base 1. The sequencing input was Vdelta1 gamma-delta T cells from blood grown in culture (DOT cells). The sample's cell subset or site label is to be understood as: Delta One T cells, in vitro expanded/differentiated Vd1+ gamma-delta T cells. The chain is made from TRGV5 and TRGJP1. The TCR was taken from a human donor in good health. CDR3 region: CATWDRLGWFKIF. The DNA is TGTGCCACCTGGGACAGGCTTGGTTGGTTCAAGATATTT.